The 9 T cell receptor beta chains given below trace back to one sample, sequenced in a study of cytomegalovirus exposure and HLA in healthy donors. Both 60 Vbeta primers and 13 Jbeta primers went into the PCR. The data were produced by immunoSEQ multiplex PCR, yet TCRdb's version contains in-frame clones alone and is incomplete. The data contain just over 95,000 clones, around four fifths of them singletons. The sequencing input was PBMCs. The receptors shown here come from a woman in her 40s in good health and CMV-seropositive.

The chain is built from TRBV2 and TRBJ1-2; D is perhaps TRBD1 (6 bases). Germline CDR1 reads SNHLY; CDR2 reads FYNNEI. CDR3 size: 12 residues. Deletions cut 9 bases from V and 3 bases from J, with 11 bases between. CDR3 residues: CASQGIHYGYTF. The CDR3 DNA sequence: TGTGCCAGTCAGGGGATCCACTATGGCTACACCTTC.

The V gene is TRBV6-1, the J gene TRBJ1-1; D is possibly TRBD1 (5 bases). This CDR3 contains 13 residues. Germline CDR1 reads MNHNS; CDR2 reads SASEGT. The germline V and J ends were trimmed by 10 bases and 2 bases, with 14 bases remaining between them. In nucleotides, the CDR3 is TGTGCCACCCGATGGACATTAAACACTGAAGCTTTCTTT. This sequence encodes CATRWTLNTEAFF.

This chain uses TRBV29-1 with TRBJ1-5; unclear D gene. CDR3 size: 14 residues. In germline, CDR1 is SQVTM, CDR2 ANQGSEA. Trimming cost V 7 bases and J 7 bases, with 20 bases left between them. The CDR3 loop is CSATGEGGWQPQHF. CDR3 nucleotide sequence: TGCAGCGCCACCGGGGAGGGCGGGTGGCAGCCCCAGCATTTT.

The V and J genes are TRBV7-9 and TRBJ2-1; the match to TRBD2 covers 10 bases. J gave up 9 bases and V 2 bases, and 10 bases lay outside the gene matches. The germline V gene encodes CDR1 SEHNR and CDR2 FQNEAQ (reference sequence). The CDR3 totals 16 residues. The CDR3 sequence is CASSLSGAGGPTEQFF. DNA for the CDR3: TGTGCCAGCAGCTTATCCGGAGCGGGAGGGCCCACTGAGCAGTTCTTC.

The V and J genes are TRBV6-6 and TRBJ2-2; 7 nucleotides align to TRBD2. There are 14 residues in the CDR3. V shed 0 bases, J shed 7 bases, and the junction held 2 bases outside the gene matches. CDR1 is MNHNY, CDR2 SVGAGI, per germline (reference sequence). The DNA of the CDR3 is TGTGCCAGCAGTTACTCGGCGGGAGTCGGGGAGCTGTTTTTT. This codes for CASSYSAGVGELFF.

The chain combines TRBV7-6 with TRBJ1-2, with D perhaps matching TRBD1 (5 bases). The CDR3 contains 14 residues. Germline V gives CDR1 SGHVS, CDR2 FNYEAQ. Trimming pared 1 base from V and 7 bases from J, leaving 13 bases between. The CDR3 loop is CASSLDNAGIGYTF. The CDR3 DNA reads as TGTGCCAGCAGCTTAGACAACGCAGGGATTGGCTACACCTTC.

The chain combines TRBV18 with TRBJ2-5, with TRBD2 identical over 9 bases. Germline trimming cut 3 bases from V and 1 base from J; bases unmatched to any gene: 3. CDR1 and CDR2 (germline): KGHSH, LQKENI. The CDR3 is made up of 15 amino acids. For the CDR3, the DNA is TGTGCCAGCTCACCTCTAGCGGGAAGCCAAGAGACCCAGTACTTC. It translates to CASSPLAGSQETQYF.

The CDR3 here is CASSGRTGGLETQYF. The CDR3 region has the DNA TGTGCCAGCAGCGGGCGGACAGGGGGTTTGGAGACCCAGTACTTC. The chain has TRBV5-5 and TRBJ2-5; TRBD1 matches at 10 bases. CDR3 size: 15 residues. Germline V gives CDR1 SGHKS, CDR2 YYEKEE (reference sequence). The V and J ends lost 4 bases and 5 bases, in that order; junction bases with no gene match: 8.

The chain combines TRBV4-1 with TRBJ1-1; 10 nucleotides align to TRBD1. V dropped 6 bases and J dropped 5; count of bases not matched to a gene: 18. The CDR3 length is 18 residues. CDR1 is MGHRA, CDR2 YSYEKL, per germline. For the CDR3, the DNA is TGCGCCAGCAGTCCCAAGCCAGAAGTCGGGGGACAGGGGACTGAAGCTTTCTTT. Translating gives CASSPKPEVGGQGTEAFF.